The present T cell receptor (beta chain) was sequenced within a study of Graves' ophthalmopathy and Graves' hyperthyroidism. Points on this clonotype: Its antigen is unidentified.

Germline V lookup: CDR1 SGDLS, CDR2 YYNGEE. CDR3 length: 16 amino acids. With 7 bases clipped from V and 4 bases from J, the junction kept 15 bases outside the gene matches. Amplification of TCR beta CDR3 regions used RNA transcripts. HTBI primers served in a first-round RT-PCR, which a second-round multiplex PCR followed. TCRdb redid the calling of the multiplex PCR reads with MiXCR, one entry per CDR3 protein. The data show over a million distinct CDR3 sequences, with about two fifths seen just once and roughly 10% held by the top ten. Hyperthyroidism patients were newly diagnosed, ill under 2 months, and aged 18 to 65 years. Serum thyroxine and TRAb, along with clinical symptoms, thyroid ultrasound and orbital computed tomography, were what diagnosis relied on. Whole-study findings and limits: From stable hyperthyroidism, ophthalmopathy was separated by a 13-signature model with around 90% sensitivity and roughly 84% specificity.

This chain links TRBV9 with TRBJ2-7, with 9 bases matching TRBD2. Material for sequencing was peripheral blood or thyroid tissue (not recorded which). The TCR was taken from an adult man with Graves' hyperthyroidism. The CDR3 spells CASSPPWGSGSYEQYF. CDR3 DNA sequence: TGTGCCAGCTCACCCCCCTGGGGTAGCGGGAGTTACGAGCAGTACTTC.